This TCR beta chain was captured by sequencing in a study of cytomegalovirus exposure and HLA in healthy donors. Primers: 60 Vbeta forward and 13 Jbeta reverse. Clones were read by immunoSEQ multiplex PCR, and TCRdb kept only the in-frame ones, dropping some. The sample has about 180,000 clones, roughly 85% seen once. Germline CDR1 LGHNA, CDR2 YSLEER. V lost 1 base, J lost 7 bases, and 10 bases lay in between. The length of the CDR3 is 14 residues. Material for sequencing was PBMCs. The clonotype originates from a middle-aged woman in good health and CMV-seronegative. The chain is built from TRBV4-3 and TRBJ1-4, with a tentative D call TRBD1 (6 bases). The CDR3 DNA reads as TGCGCCAGCAGCCAAGGGCAGGGGCCTGAAAAACTGTTTTTT. This encodes CASSQGQGPEKLFF.